These T cell receptor beta chains were read from a single sample in a study of technical replicates of blood from several donors. Libraries were prepared by immunoSEQ multiplex PCR; TCRdb keeps only in-frame clonotypes and omits some of them. The sample records about 75,000 clones, 90% to 95% being singletons. The specimen sequenced was T cells isolated from PBMCs. The receptors originated from a human donor in good health. Some clones in this sample may be carry-over from other donors' samples. The CDR3 runs from the conserved cysteine through the conserved F or W. Fields, in order: D gene, V gene, clone size, J gene, CDR3 DNA, CDR3 protein. D genes are given only for firm matches. Not all rows give a size; the values are once, few, many and, for expanded clones, a class.

D: TRBD2; V: TRBV30; size: .; J: TRBJ2-7; DNA: TGTGCCTGCACACCCGGGGGCGGGAGGAACGGGCAGTACTTC; CDR3: CACTPGGGRNGQYF
D: .; V: TRBV30; size: once; J: TRBJ2-7; DNA: TGTGCCTGGAGTACTACCGGGACTGCCGACTTC; CDR3: CAWSTTGTADF
D: .; V: TRBV7-6; size: .; J: TRBJ2-7; DNA: TGTGCCAGCAGCTTCGCGATCGGGCGGGACGAGCAGTACTTC; CDR3: CASSFAIGRDEQYF
D: TRBD1; V: TRBV5-1; size: .; J: TRBJ2-5; DNA: TGCGCCAGCAGCGAAGGGACAGAGGGAGAGACCCAGTACTTC; CDR3: CASSEGTEGETQYF
D: TRBD1; V: TRBV4-1; size: .; J: TRBJ2-7; DNA: TGCGCCAGCAGCCCGGGACAGGGGCCAACCTACGAGCAGTACTTC; CDR3: CASSPGQGPTYEQYF
D: .; V: TRBV7-2; size: once; J: TRBJ1-1; DNA: TGTGCCAGCAGCTTGACACTTGAAGCTTTCTTT; CDR3: CASSLTLEAFF
D: TRBD1; V: TRBV7-2; size: .; J: TRBJ1-5; DNA: TGTGCCAGCAGCTTACTGACAGGGGGCAATCAGCCCCAGCATTTT; CDR3: CASSLLTGGNQPQHF
D: .; V: TRBV6-4; size: .; J: TRBJ1-2; DNA: TGTGCCAGCAGTGCCACAGGGTCTTTAAGCCCCTATGGCTACACCTTC; CDR3: CASSATGSLSPYGYTF
D: TRBD1; V: TRBV2; size: .; J: TRBJ1-5; DNA: TGTGCCAGCCTAACAGACAGGGCGTATCAGCCCCAGCATTTT; CDR3: CASLTDRAYQPQHF
D: .; V: TRBV6-1; size: .; J: TRBJ2-6; DNA: TGTGCCAGCAGTGAACGAGTCTCTGGGGCCAACGTCCTGACTTTC; CDR3: CASSERVSGANVLTF
D: TRBD2; V: TRBV5-1; size: .; J: TRBJ2-7; DNA: TGCGCCAGCAGCTTGCGGGAGGGGAACGAGCAGTACTTC; CDR3: CASSLREGNEQYF
D: .; V: TRBV30; size: .; J: TRBJ1-2; DNA: TGTGCCTGGAGTGGAATAGGGGGAAAAAGGGATGGCTACACCTTC; CDR3: CAWSGIGGKRDGYTF
D: TRBD2; V: TRBV5-4; size: .; J: TRBJ2-7; DNA: TGTGCCAGCAGTCGGGGCCTAGCGGGGGCCCGGGAAGAGCAGTACTTC; CDR3: CASSRGLAGAREEQYF
D: .; V: TRBV30; size: .; J: TRBJ1-6; DNA: TGTGCCTGGAGTCCCCCAGGGGCGGAGAATTCACCCCTCCACTTT; CDR3: CAWSPPGAENSPLHF
D: TRBD2; V: TRBV6-5; size: .; J: TRBJ2-1; DNA: TGTGCCAGCACGCGCCCCGGGACTAACTACAATGAGCAGTTCTTC; CDR3: CASTRPGTNYNEQFF
D: .; V: TRBV7-8; size: .; J: TRBJ1-6; DNA: TGTGCCAGCAGCTCCCAGATCAACTCACCCCTCCACTTT; CDR3: CASSSQINSPLHF
D: TRBD2; V: TRBV7-3; size: .; J: TRBJ2-1; DNA: TGTGCCAGCAGCCCACTCAGCGGGGGGGTCAATGAGCAGTTCTTC; CDR3: CASSPLSGGVNEQFF
D: .; V: TRBV7-2; size: .; J: TRBJ2-3; DNA: TGTGCCAGCAGCTTAAGGGACATACGCACAGATACGCAGTATTTT; CDR3: CASSLRDIRTDTQYF
D: TRBD1; V: TRBV30; size: .; J: TRBJ1-4; DNA: TGTGCCTTGGGACAGGGTGGGGAAAAACTGTTTTTT; CDR3: CALGQGGEKLFF
D: .; V: TRBV11-3; size: .; J: TRBJ2-3; DNA: TGTGCCAGCAGCCCCTCGGTTAGTACGCAGTATTTT; CDR3: CASSPSVSTQYF
D: TRBD1; V: TRBV10-3; size: .; J: TRBJ2-7; DNA: TGTGCCATCAGTGAAAACCCGACAGGGAGCTACGAGCAGTACTTC; CDR3: CAISENPTGSYEQYF
D: TRBD2; V: TRBV6-5; size: .; J: TRBJ2-7; DNA: TGTGCCAGCAGTTACGGACTAGCGGGATCCTACGAGCAGTACTTC; CDR3: CASSYGLAGSYEQYF
D: .; V: TRBV11-2; size: .; J: TRBJ1-2; DNA: TGTGCCAGCAGCTTAGCACAAAACGGCTACACCTTC; CDR3: CASSLAQNGYTF
D: TRBD2; V: TRBV2; size: .; J: TRBJ2-6; DNA: TGTGCCAGCAGGGATCCGGGACTAGCGGGATCTGGGGCCAACGTCCTGACTTTC; CDR3: CASRDPGLAGSGANVLTF
D: .; V: TRBV30; size: .; J: TRBJ2-3; DNA: TGTGCCTACTATACACAGGGTTTTAGCACAGATACGCAGTATTTT; CDR3: CAYYTQGFSTDTQYF
D: TRBD1; V: TRBV6-5; size: .; J: TRBJ2-7; DNA: TGTGCCAGCAGTTTCACCGGGACAGGGCAGTACGAGCAGTACTTC; CDR3: CASSFTGTGQYEQYF
D: TRBD2; V: TRBV29-1; size: .; J: TRBJ2-3; DNA: TGCAGCGTTAGCGGAGTTCCGGGACTAGCGGAAGATACGCAGTATTTT; CDR3: CSVSGVPGLAEDTQYF
D: TRBD1; V: TRBV9; size: .; J: TRBJ2-5; DNA: TGTGCCAGCAGTCGAGGGACAGGGGGCGTGGAGACCCAGTACTTC; CDR3: CASSRGTGGVETQYF
D: .; V: TRBV27; size: once; J: TRBJ2-2; DNA: TGTGCCAGCAGTTTGGCGGGGAGTAACACCGGGGAGCTGTTTTTT; CDR3: CASSLAGSNTGELFF
D: .; V: TRBV7-9; size: .; J: TRBJ1-1; DNA: TGTGCCAGCAGCTTAGACAGGAACACCGAAGCTTTCTTT; CDR3: CASSLDRNTEAFF
D: TRBD1; V: TRBV4-3; size: .; J: TRBJ2-7; DNA: TGCGCCAGCAGCCAATCCCGGGACAGGGCGTCCTACGAGCAGTACTTC; CDR3: CASSQSRDRASYEQYF
D: TRBD1; V: TRBV2; size: .; J: TRBJ2-7; DNA: TGTGCCAGCAGCCAGGGGGCCTACGAGCAGTACTTC; CDR3: CASSQGAYEQYF
D: .; V: TRBV27; size: once; J: TRBJ2-7; DNA: TGTGCCAGCAGTCCCGGCGGGCCCTACGAGCAGTACTTC; CDR3: CASSPGGPYEQYF
D: TRBD1; V: TRBV6-6; size: .; J: TRBJ1-5; DNA: TGTGCCAGCAGCGGGACAGGGTATCAGCCCCAGCATTTT; CDR3: CASSGTGYQPQHF
D: .; V: TRBV30; size: .; J: TRBJ1-6; DNA: TGTGCCTGGAGTGGGGCAGGGAATAATTCACCCCTCCACTTT; CDR3: CAWSGAGNNSPLHF
D: TRBD1; V: TRBV18; size: .; J: TRBJ2-7; DNA: TGTGCCAGCTCGTCCGGGACAGCCTACGAGCAGTACTTC; CDR3: CASSSGTAYEQYF
D: .; V: TRBV28; size: .; J: TRBJ1-2; DNA: TGTGCCAGCAGATCGGCTAACTATGGCTACACCTTC; CDR3: CASRSANYGYTF
D: TRBD1; V: TRBV15; size: .; J: TRBJ1-5; DNA: TGTGCCACCAGCAGCTCGACAGGGTATTATCAGCCCCAGCATTTT; CDR3: CATSSSTGYYQPQHF
D: .; V: TRBV28; size: .; J: TRBJ1-2; DNA: TGTGCCAGCAGAGGGGTTGCCTATGGCTACACCTTC; CDR3: CASRGVAYGYTF
D: .; V: TRBV5-4; size: .; J: TRBJ2-5; DNA: TGTGCCAGCAGCTTGGCCGCGGGACCAGATGAGACCCAGTACTTC; CDR3: CASSLAAGPDETQYF
D: TRBD1; V: TRBV25-1; size: .; J: TRBJ2-7; DNA: TGTGCCAGCAGTGAATTGGGGCAGGGGGCCAGAGAGCAGTACTTC; CDR3: CASSELGQGAREQYF
D: TRBD1; V: TRBV7-9; size: .; J: TRBJ1-1; DNA: TGTGCCAGCAGCTTCGGACAGGAGGTCACTGAAGCTTTCTTT; CDR3: CASSFGQEVTEAFF
D: .; V: TRBV15; size: .; J: TRBJ2-7; DNA: TGTGCCACCAGCAGAGATCCAGTGGAGACGTTATCGGATTACGAGCAGTACTTC; CDR3: CATSRDPVETLSDYEQYF
D: TRBD2; V: TRBV4-2; size: .; J: TRBJ2-5; DNA: TGTGCCAGCAGCCTCTCGGGCGGGAGGGCCCAAGAGACCCAGTACTTC; CDR3: CASSLSGGRAQETQYF
D: .; V: TRBV14; size: .; J: TRBJ2-3; DNA: TGTGCCAGCAGCCCGGGGTTCGGATTCACAGATACGCAGTATTTT; CDR3: CASSPGFGFTDTQYF
D: TRBD2; V: TRBV18; size: .; J: TRBJ2-7; DNA: TGTGCCAGCTCACCACTAGCGGGAGGATACGAGCAGTACTTC; CDR3: CASSPLAGGYEQYF